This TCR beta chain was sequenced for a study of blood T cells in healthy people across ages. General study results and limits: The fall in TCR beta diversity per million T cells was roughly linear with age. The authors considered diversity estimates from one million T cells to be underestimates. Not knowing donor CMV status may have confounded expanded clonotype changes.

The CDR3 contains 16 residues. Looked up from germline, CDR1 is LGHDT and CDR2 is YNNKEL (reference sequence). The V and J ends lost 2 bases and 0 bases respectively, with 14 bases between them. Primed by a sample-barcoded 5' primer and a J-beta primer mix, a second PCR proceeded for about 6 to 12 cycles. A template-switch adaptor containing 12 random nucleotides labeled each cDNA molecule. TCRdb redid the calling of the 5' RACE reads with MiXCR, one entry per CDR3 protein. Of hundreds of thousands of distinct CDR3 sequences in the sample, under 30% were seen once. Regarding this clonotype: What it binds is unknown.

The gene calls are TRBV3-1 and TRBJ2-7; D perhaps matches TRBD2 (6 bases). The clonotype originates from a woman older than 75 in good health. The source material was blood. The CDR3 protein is CASSQLTGRDSYEQYF. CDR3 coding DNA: TGTGCCAGCAGCCAATTGACGGGGCGGGACTCCTACGAGCAGTACTTC.